The 17 T cell receptor beta chains presented below share a single source sample, sequenced in a study of blood T cell repertoires in COVID-19. Produced via immunoSEQ multiplex PCR; TCRdb's table is partial and in-frame only. The sample shows 130,000 to 150,000 clones, roughly 90% of them seen only once. Sequences were obtained from peripheral blood. These receptor sequences come from a human donor in a cohort sampled during active COVID-19.

Of note for this clone: The identical CDR3 is also encoded by other nucleotide sequences in the sample. The rearrangement uses TRBV19 and TRBJ2-3, with TRBD1 matching over 8 bases. V lost 1 base to trimming and J lost 6 bases; unmatched junction nucleotides: 3. CDR3 length: 14 residues. CDR1 is LNHDA, CDR2 SQIVND, per germline (reference sequence). The chain's CDR3 is CASSIGTGTDTQYF. In DNA, the CDR3 is TGTGCCAGTAGTATAGGGACAGGGACCGATACGCAGTATTTT.

The chain links TRBV5-4 to TRBJ1-1; a possible D gene is TRBD1 (6 bases). This CDR3 comprises 16 residues. Germline V gives CDR1 SGHNT, CDR2 YYREEE (reference sequence). The ends were cut back, 4 bases at V and 0 bases at J, with 16 bases in the middle. CDR3 amino acids: CASSVIGGAVNTEAFF. The CDR3 DNA is TGTGCCAGCAGCGTAATTGGGGGGGCCGTGAACACTGAAGCTTTCTTT.

The rearrangement links TRBV7-9 to TRBJ1-2, with a tentative D call TRBD1 (5 bases). Germline CDR1 SEHNR, CDR2 FQNEAQ (reference sequence). The CDR3 length is 16 residues. V lost 4 bases to trimming and J lost 0 bases, with 15 bases between them. The CDR3 DNA is TGTGCCAGCAGCTCGTCCAACCAGGGTACTAACTATGGCTACACCTTC. Translation gives CASSSSNQGTNYGYTF.

This clone occurred once. The chain is built from TRBV5-5 and TRBJ1-5, with a weak D call TRBD1 (5 bases). Trimming stripped 1 base from V and 6 bases from J, with 14 bases between. The CDR3 is 15 residues long. Per the germline V gene, CDR1 is SGHKS and CDR2 is YYEKEE (reference sequence). The CDR3 is CASSLQGPFGQPQHF. The CDR3 nucleotides read TGTGCCAGCAGCTTGCAGGGCCCATTCGGTCAGCCCCAGCATTTT.

The V and J genes are TRBV19 and TRBJ1-6; 9 nucleotides align to TRBD1. Losses at the gene ends were 5 bases for V and 8 bases for J; bases not matched to a gene: 7. Germline V gene data show CDR1 as LNHDA and CDR2 as SQIVND (reference sequence). This CDR3 region has 15 residues. CDR3 DNA sequence: TGTGCCAGTAGTTACAGGGGGCGTCGGGATTCACCCCTCCACTTT. As protein: CASSYRGRRDSPLHF.

The rearrangement links TRBV19 to TRBJ1-1; 9 bases map to TRBD1. There are 16 residues in the CDR3. The trim removed 4 bases at V and 5 bases at J, leaving 11 bases unmatched. The germline CDR1 and CDR2 sequences are LNHDA and SQIVND (reference sequence). The DNA of the CDR3 is TGTGCCAGTAGTACCCCGGGACAGGGACAGTGGACTGAAGCTTTCTTT. It codes for CASSTPGQGQWTEAFF.

This clone has only one observation. The V call is TRBV19, the J call TRBJ1-1; a weak D match, TRBD1 (6 bases). The length of the CDR3 is 15 residues. In germline, CDR1 is LNHDA, CDR2 SQIVND (reference sequence). Between the trimmed V and J ends, which lost 5 bases and 5 bases, there was a span of 18 bases. Written as DNA, the CDR3 is TGTGCCAGTAGTCAGAAGACAGGTCTGAGGACTGAAGCTTTCTTT. Protein product: CASSQKTGLRTEAFF.

The V call is TRBV15, the J call TRBJ2-5; TRBD1 is a possible D gene (5 bases). Germline loops: CDR1 LNHNV, CDR2 YYDKDF (reference sequence). The CDR3 is 15 residues long. V lost 0 bases, J lost 4 bases, and 12 bases lay in between. CDR3 nucleotide sequence: TGTGCCACCAGCAGAGATGTAGATGGGGCAGAGACCCAGTACTTC. Translated, it gives CATSRDVDGAETQYF.

J is TRBJ2-7 and V is TRBV5-3; TRBD1 is a possible D gene (6 bases). TRBV5-3 has ORF status, its function being uncertain. The CDR3 is made up of 14 amino acids. V was clipped by 7 bases and J by 0 bases, with 14 bases between them. The CDR3: CARYKQGHSYEQYF. CDR3 DNA sequence: TGTGCCAGATATAAGCAGGGGCACTCCTACGAGCAGTACTTC.

V gene TRBV18 combines with J gene TRBJ1-3, with D uncertain. The CDR3 runs 17 residues. The ends were cut back, 2 bases at V and 1 base at J, with 15 bases in the middle. The germline gives CDR1 KGHSH, CDR2 LQKENI. The DNA for the CDR3 is TGTGCCAGCTCACCAAGTCACCCCCGGGAATCTGGAAACACCATATATTTT. Encoded protein: CASSPSHPRESGNTIYF.

DNA for the CDR3: TGTGCCTGGAGCCAAAAAGGACTAGCGGTTTACAATGAGCAGTTCTTC. Encoded protein: CAWSQKGLAVYNEQFF. The chain carries TRBV30 and TRBJ2-1, with 10 positions matching TRBD2. Looked up from germline, CDR1 is GTSNPN and CDR2 is SVGIG (reference sequence). The trim removed 3 bases at V and 4 bases at J, leaving 9 bases unmatched. The CDR3 sequence is 16 residues long.

The chain links TRBV24-1 to TRBJ2-1; maybe TRBD1 (6 bases). Germline loops: CDR1 KGHDR, CDR2 SFDVKD. The CDR3 loop spans 15 amino acids. Deletions cut 2 bases from V and 8 bases from J, with 15 bases between. CDR3 nucleotides: TGTGCCACCAGTGATTCAGGGGTCCCTCGGGATGAGCAGTTCTTC. This codes for CATSDSGVPRDEQFF.

J is TRBJ1-1 and V is TRBV3-1 (or the pseudogene TRBV3-2); TRBD1 agrees at 7 bases. Germline V gene sequence: CDR1 LGHDT, CDR2 YNNKEL (reference sequence). The CDR3 covers 13 residues. V trimming: 5 bases; J trimming: 11 bases; junction bases outside the gene matches: 11. The CDR3 is CASSATPGQWAFF. The CDR3, as DNA: TGTGCCAGCAGCGCAACTCCGGGACAGTGGGCTTTCTTT.

The V call is TRBV10-3, the J call TRBJ2-7; D might be TRBD1 (5 bases). This CDR3 has 18 amino acids. Germline CDR1 and CDR2: ENHRY and SYGVKD. V lost 4 bases and J lost 3, with 25 bases in between. CDR3 in DNA: TGTGCCATCAGTGGCACACGACAGTTTCCAATCCTCTTCTACGAGCAGTACTTC. This encodes CAISGTRQFPILFYEQYF.

This clone showed up just once. The chain recombines TRBV19 with TRBJ1-6; 8 bases are shared with TRBD1. The ends lost 5 bases at V and 6 bases at J; junction bases unmatched: 15. Germline V gives CDR1 LNHDA, CDR2 SQIVND (reference sequence). The CDR3 has 18 amino acids. CDR3 nucleotide sequence: TGTGCCAGTAGTGCTAGAGGACAGGGATCGCTTCTTAATTCACCCCTCCACTTT. It codes for CASSARGQGSLLNSPLHF.

The chain couples TRBV14 to TRBJ2-5; a weak D match, TRBD1 (5 bases). V lost 1 base to trimming and J lost 5 bases, with 14 bases between them. The CDR3 covers 15 residues. Germline values: CDR1 SGHDN, CDR2 FVKESK. The CDR3 sequence: CASSQGQGYVETQYF. The CDR3 DNA reads as TGTGCCAGCAGCCAAGGGCAGGGATATGTGGAGACCCAGTACTTC.

This clone was observed a single time. The chain has TRBV9 and TRBJ2-1; 10 nucleotides align to TRBD2. The CDR3 covers 16 residues. The trim removed 0 bases at V and 8 bases at J, leaving 8 bases unmatched. Per germline, CDR1 SGDLS and CDR2 YYNGEE. This chain's CDR3 is CASSVASGGAADEQFF. The CDR3 DNA reads as TGTGCCAGCAGCGTAGCAAGCGGGGGGGCCGCGGATGAGCAGTTCTTC.